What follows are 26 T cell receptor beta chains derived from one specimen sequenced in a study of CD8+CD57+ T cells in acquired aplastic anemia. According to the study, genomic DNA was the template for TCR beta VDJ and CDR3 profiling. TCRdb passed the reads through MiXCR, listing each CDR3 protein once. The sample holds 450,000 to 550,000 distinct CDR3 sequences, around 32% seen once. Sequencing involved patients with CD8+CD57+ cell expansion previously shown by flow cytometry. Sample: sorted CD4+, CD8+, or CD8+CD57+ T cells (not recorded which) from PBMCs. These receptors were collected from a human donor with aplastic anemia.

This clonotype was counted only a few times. CDR3 coding DNA: TGCAGTGTAAGATACACCGGGACTACCCGTAGGAATGAGCAGTTCTTC. Translation: CSVRYTGTTRRNEQFF. The chain couples TRBV20-1 to TRBJ2-1; 7 nucleotides align to TRBD2. With V trimmed by 7 bases and J by 7 bases, 19 bases remained unmatched. The CDR3 sequence is 16 residues long. CDR1 is DFQATT, CDR2 SNEGSKA, per germline (reference sequence).

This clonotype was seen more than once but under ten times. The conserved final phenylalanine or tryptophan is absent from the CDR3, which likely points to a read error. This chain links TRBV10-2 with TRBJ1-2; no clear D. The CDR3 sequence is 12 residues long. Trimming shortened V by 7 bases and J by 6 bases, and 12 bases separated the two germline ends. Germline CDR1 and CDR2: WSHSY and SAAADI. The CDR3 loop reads CASTDPTDGYTL. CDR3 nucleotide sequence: TGCGCCAGCACGGATCCCACCGATGGCTACACCCTT.

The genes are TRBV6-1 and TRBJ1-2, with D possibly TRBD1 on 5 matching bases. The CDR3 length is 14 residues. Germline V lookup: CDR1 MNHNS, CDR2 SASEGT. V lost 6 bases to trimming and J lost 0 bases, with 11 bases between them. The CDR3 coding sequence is TGTGCCAGCAGGGCGACAGCTTCTAACTATGGCTACACCTTC. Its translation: CASRATASNYGYTF.

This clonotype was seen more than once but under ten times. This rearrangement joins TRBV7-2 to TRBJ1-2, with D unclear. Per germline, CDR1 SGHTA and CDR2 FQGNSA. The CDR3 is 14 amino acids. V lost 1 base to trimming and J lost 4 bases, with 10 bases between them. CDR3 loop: CASSLVGGSYGYTF. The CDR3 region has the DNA TGTGCCAGCAGCTTAGTAGGAGGGTCCTATGGCTACACCTTC.

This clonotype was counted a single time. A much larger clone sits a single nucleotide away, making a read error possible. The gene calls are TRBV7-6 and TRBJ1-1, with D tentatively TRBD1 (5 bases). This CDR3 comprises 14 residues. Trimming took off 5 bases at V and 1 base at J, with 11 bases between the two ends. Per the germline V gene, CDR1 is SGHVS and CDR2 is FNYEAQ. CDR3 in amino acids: CASSQGRQNTEAFF. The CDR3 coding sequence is TGTGCCAGCAGCCAGGGCAGGCAGAACACTGAAGCTTTCTTT.

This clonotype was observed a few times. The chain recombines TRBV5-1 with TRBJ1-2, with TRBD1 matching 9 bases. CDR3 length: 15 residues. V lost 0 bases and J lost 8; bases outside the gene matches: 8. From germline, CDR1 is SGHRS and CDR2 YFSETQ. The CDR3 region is CASSLGTGQGGGYTF. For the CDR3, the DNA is TGCGCCAGCAGCTTGGGGACGGGACAGGGTGGAGGCTACACCTTC.

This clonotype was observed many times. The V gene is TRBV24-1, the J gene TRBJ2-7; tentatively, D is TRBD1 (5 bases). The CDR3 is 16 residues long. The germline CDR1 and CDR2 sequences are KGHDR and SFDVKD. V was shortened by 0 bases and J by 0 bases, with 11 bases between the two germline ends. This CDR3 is CATSDLLRTSSYEQYF. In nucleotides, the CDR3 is TGTGCCACCAGTGATTTGCTTCGGACATCCTCCTACGAGCAGTACTTC.

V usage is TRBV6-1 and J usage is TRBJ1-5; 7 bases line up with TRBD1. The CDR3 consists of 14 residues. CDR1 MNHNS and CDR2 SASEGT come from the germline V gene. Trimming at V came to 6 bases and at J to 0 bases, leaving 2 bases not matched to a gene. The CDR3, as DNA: TGTGCCAGCAGCCAGGGGGATAGCAATCAGCCCCAGCATTTT. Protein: CASSQGDSNQPQHF.

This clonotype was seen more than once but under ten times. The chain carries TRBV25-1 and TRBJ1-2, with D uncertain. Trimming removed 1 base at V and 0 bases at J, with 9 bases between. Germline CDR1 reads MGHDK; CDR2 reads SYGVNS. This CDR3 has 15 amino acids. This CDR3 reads CASSEFLCANYGYTF. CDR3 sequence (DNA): TGTGCCAGCAGTGAATTCTTATGTGCTAACTATGGCTACACCTTC.

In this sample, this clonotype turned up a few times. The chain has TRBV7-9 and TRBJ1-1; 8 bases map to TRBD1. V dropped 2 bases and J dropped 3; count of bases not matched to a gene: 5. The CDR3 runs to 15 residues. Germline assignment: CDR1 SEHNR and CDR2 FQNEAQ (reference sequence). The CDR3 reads CASSLSGQEYTEAFF. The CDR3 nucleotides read TGTGCCAGCAGCTTATCGGGACAGGAGTACACTGAAGCTTTCTTT.

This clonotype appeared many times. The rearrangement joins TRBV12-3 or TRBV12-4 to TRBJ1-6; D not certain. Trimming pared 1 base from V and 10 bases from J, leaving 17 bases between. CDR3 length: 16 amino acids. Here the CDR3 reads CASSLEPFRRRSPLHF. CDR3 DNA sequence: TGTGCCAGCAGTTTAGAGCCGTTCCGACGGCGATCACCCCTCCACTTT.

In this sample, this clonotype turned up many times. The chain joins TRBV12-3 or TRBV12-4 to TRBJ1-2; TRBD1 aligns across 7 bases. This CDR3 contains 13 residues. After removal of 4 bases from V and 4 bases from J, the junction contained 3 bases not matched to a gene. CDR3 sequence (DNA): TGTGCCAGCAGTTCTGGGGACAGCTATGGCTACACCTTC. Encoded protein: CASSSGDSYGYTF.

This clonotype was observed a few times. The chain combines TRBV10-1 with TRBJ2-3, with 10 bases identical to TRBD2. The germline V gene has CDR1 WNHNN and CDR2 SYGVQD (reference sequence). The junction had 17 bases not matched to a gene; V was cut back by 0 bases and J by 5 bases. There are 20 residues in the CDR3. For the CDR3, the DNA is TGCGCCAGCAGTGAGTCTCGGGGGGAGACTAGCGGGCCCACCGGAGATACGCAGTATTTT. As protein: CASSESRGETSGPTGDTQYF.

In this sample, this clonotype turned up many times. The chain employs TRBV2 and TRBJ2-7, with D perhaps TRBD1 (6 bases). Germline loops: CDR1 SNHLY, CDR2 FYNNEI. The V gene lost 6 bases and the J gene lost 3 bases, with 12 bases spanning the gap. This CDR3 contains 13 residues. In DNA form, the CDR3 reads TGTGCCAGCAGACCCGAACAGGGCTACGAGCAGTACTTC. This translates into CASRPEQGYEQYF.

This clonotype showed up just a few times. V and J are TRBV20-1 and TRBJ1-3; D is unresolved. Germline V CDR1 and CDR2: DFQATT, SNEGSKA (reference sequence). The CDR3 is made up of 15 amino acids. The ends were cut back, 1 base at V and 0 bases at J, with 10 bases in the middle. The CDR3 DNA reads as TGCAGTGCTAGAGGAAGCAGCATCTCTGGAAACACCATATATTTT. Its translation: CSARGSSISGNTIYF.

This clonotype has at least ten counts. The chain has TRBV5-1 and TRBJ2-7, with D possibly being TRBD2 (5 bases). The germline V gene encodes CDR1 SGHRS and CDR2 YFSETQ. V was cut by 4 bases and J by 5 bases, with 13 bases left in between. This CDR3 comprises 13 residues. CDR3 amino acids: CASSAGTEDEQYF. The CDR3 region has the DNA TGCGCCAGCAGCGCGGGCACTGAGGACGAGCAGTACTTC.

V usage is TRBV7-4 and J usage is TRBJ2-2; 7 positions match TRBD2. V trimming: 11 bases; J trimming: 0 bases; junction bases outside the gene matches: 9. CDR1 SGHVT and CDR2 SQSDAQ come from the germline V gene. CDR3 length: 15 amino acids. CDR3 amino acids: CAWEGFAANTGELFF. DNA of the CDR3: TGTGCCTGGGAGGGTTTTGCGGCGAACACCGGGGAGCTGTTTTTT.

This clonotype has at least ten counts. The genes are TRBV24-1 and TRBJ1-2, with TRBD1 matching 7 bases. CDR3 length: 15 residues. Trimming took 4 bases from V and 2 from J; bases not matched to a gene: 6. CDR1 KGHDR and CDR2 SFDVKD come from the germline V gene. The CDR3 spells CATSDPGTANYGYTF. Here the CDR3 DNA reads TGTGCCACCAGTGACCCCGGGACAGCAAACTATGGCTACACCTTC.

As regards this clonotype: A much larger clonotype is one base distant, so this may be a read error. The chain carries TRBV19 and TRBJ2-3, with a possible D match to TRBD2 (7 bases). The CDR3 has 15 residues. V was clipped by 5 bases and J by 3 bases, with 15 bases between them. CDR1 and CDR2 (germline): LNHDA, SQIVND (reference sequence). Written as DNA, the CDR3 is TGTGCCAGTAGTTCGGTGGCGGGGGCTACAGATACGCAGTATTTT. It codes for CASSSVAGATDTQYF.

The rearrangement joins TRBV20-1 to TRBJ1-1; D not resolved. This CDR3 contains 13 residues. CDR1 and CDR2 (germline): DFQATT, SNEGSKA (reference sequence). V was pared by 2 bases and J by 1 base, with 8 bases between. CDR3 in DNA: TGCAGTGCTAGAATGCAGCGGAACACTGAAGCTTTCTTT. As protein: CSARMQRNTEAFF.

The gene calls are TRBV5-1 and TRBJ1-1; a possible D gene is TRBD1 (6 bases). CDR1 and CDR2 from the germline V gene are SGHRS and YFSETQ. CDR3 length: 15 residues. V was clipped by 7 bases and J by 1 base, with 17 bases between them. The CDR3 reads CASYSGGRENTEAFF. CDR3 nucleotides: TGCGCCAGCTACTCGGGGGGCCGGGAGAACACTGAAGCTTTCTTT.

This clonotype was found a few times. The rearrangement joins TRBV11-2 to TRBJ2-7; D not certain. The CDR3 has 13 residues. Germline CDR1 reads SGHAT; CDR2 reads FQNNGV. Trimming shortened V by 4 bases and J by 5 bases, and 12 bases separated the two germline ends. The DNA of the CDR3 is TGTGCCAGCAGCTCTGACGTCCAGCACGAGCAGTACTTC. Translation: CASSSDVQHEQYF.

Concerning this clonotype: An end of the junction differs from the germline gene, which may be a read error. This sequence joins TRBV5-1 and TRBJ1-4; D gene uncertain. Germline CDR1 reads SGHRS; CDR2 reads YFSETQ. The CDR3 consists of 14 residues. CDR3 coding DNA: TGCGCCAGCAGCTTAACCAGTACTAATGGAAAACTGTTTTTT. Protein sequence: CASSLTSTNGKLFF.

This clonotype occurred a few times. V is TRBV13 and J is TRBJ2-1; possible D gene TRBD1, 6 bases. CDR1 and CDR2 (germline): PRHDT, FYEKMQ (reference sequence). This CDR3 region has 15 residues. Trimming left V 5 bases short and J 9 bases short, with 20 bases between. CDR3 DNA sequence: TGTGCCAGCAGCCCTCGACAGGATAAGGGTCTTGAGCAGTTCTTC. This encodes CASSPRQDKGLEQFF.

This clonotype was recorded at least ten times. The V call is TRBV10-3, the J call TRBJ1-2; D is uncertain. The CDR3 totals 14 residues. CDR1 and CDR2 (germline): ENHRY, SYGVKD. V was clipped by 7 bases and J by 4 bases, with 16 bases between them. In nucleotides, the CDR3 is TGTGCCATCACCGATGGGCGCGCGAGCTATGGCTACACCTTC. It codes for CAITDGRASYGYTF.

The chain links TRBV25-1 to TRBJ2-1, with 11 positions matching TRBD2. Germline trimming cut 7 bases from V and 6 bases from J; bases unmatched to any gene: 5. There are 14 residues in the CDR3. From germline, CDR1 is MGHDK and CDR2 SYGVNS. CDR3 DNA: TGTGCCAGCACAGCTAGCGGGAGGCCCAATGAGCAGTTCTTC. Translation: CASTASGRPNEQFF. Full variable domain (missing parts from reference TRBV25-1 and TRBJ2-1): EADIYQTPRYLVIGTGKKITLECSQTMGHDKMYWYQQDPGMELHLIHYSYGVNSTEKGDLSSESTVSRIRTEHFPLTLESARPSHTSQYLCASTASGRPNEQFFGPGTRLTVL.